This is a list of T cell receptor beta chains from one sample in a study of Tregs in tolerant kidney transplant recipients. The table came from immunoSEQ multiplex PCR; TCRdb's copy has only in-frame clones and leaves some out. The data show around 85,000 clones, 85% to 95% seen once. The sample was Tregs from blood, taken before the transplant. These receptors were taken from a human donor who received a combined kidney and bone marrow transplant. The CDR3 runs from the conserved cysteine through the conserved F or W. D genes are given only for firm matches. The listing skips clone size in some rows; elsewhere it reads once, few, many or a size class.

J gene | D gene | clone size | CDR3 length | V gene | CDR3 protein | CDR3 DNA
TRBJ1-5 | TRBD1 | NA | 15 | TRBV5-1 | CASSLYGRGNQPQHF | TGCGCCAGCAGCTTGTATGGCAGGGGGAATCAGCCCCAGCATTTT
TRBJ2-1 | NA | NA | 11 | TRBV6-6 | CASSTANEQFF | TGTGCCAGCAGTACGGCCAATGAGCAGTTCTTC
TRBJ2-5 | TRBD2 | NA | 14 | TRBV11-2 | CASTTSGGQETQYF | TGTGCCAGCACCACTAGCGGGGGTCAAGAGACCCAGTACTTC
TRBJ1-2 | NA | NA | 16 | TRBV28 | CASSLLPPSLNYGYTF | TGTGCCAGCAGTTTATTACCCCCGAGTCTTAACTATGGCTACACCTTC
TRBJ1-4 | NA | NA | 14 | TRBV18 | CASSPARESEKLFF | TGTGCCAGCTCACCAGCCAGGGAAAGTGAAAAACTGTTTTTT
TRBJ2-1 | NA | NA | 13 | TRBV28 | CASRFTSLPEQFF | TGTGCCAGCCGGTTTACTAGCCTGCCTGAGCAGTTCTTC
TRBJ2-2 | NA | once | 20 | TRBV23-1 | CASSIQGVSITGEEAGELFF | TGCGCCAGCAGTATTCAGGGTGTAAGTATAACGGGAGAAGAGGCCGGGGAGCTGTTTTTT
TRBJ2-1 | TRBD2 | NA | 16 | TRBV10-2 | CASSRGTSGYYNEQFF | TGCGCCAGCAGTAGAGGAACTAGCGGATACTACAATGAGCAGTTCTTC
TRBJ2-2 | TRBD1 | NA | 13 | TRBV10-3 | CAIGTGNTGELFF | TGTGCCATCGGGACAGGGAACACCGGGGAGCTGTTTTTT
TRBJ2-3 | TRBD2 | once | 14 | TRBV7-2 | CASSLSGSPDTQYF | TGTGCCAGCAGCCTTAGCGGGAGCCCAGATACGCAGTATTTT
TRBJ2-7 | NA | few | 12 | TRBV19 | CATGQFDYEQYF | TGTGCCACTGGACAGTTTGACTACGAGCAGTACTTC
TRBJ2-1 | NA | NA | 15 | TRBV9 | CASSVASVSYNEQFF | TGTGCCAGCAGCGTAGCGAGCGTCTCCTACAATGAGCAGTTCTTC
TRBJ2-5 | TRBD2 | NA | 14 | TRBV28 | CASSLGGRSETQYF | TGTGCCAGCAGTTTGGGCGGGAGAAGCGAGACCCAGTACTTC
TRBJ1-2 | NA | NA | 11 | TRBV6-1 | CASNDGYGYTF | TGTGCCAGCAATGACGGCTATGGCTACACCTTC
TRBJ2-2 | NA | NA | 16 | TRBV5-4 | CASSPWGRGNTGELFF | TGTGCCAGCAGCCCGTGGGGGCGGGGGAACACCGGGGAGCTGTTTTTT
TRBJ2-2 | NA | NA | 15 | TRBV10-3 | CAISSGTQNTGELFF | TGTGCCATCAGTTCCGGGACTCAAAACACCGGGGAGCTGTTTTTT
TRBJ1-5 | NA | NA | 13 | TRBV30 | CAWSNSADQPQHF | TGTGCCTGGAGTAATTCGGCGGATCAGCCCCAGCATTTT
TRBJ1-1 | NA | NA | 13 | TRBV6-1 | CASSEQIGTEAFF | TGTGCCAGCAGTGAACAGATTGGCACTGAAGCTTTCTTT
TRBJ2-1 | TRBD2 | NA | 13 | TRBV10-3 | CAISGGGYNEQFF | TGTGCCATCAGTGGCGGGGGTTACAATGAGCAGTTCTTC
TRBJ1-2 | TRBD1 | NA | 14 | TRBV4-2 | CASSQEQGNYGYTF | TGTGCCAGCAGCCAAGAACAGGGGAACTATGGCTACACCTTC
TRBJ2-1 | TRBD2 | once | 17 | TRBV27 | CASRPGPRPGLAHEQFF | TGTGCCAGCAGACCCGGCCCCCGGCCGGGACTAGCGCATGAGCAGTTCTTC
TRBJ1-5 | NA | NA | 17 | TRBV30 | CAWSLRGEQRGNQPQHF | TGTGCCTGGAGCCTTAGGGGTGAACAACGAGGCAATCAGCCCCAGCATTTT
TRBJ2-1 | TRBD2 | NA | 17 | TRBV14 | CASSQGPQLAGGNEQFF | TGTGCCAGCAGCCAAGGGCCACAACTAGCGGGAGGCAATGAGCAGTTCTTC
TRBJ2-1 | TRBD1 | NA | 15 | TRBV10-3 | CAISVRQGPYNEQFF | TGTGCCATCAGTGTGCGACAGGGGCCCTACAATGAGCAGTTCTTC
TRBJ2-1 | NA | NA | 15 | TRBV5-1 | CASSFAGSSYNEQFF | TGCGCCAGCAGCTTTGCTGGAAGCTCCTACAATGAGCAGTTCTTC
TRBJ2-2 | NA | NA | 18 | TRBV28 | CASSTPLTGSRGPGELFF | TGTGCCAGCAGTACGCCCCTTACAGGGTCGAGGGGCCCCGGGGAGCTGTTTTTT
TRBJ2-2 | TRBD1 | NA | 14 | TRBV18 | CASSGQGGAGELFF | TGTGCCAGCTCTGGACAGGGGGGCGCCGGGGAGCTGTTTTTT
TRBJ2-3 | NA | NA | 15 | TRBV7-2 | CASSRTGTQADTQYF | TGTGCCAGCAGCCGGACCGGGACTCAAGCAGATACGCAGTATTTT
TRBJ1-5 | TRBD1 | NA | 15 | TRBV4-1 | CASSQGQGAGQPQHF | TGCGCCAGCAGCCAGGGACAGGGGGCGGGTCAGCCCCAGCATTTT
TRBJ1-2 | NA | NA | 10 | TRBV29-1 | CSVGAPGYTF | TGCAGCGTTGGTGCCCCCGGCTACACCTTC
TRBJ2-7 | TRBD2 | NA | 16 | TRBV19 | CASSSSGLAGDYEQYF | TGTGCCAGTAGTTCATCGGGACTAGCGGGAGACTACGAGCAGTACTTC
TRBJ1-5 | NA | NA | 15 | TRBV10-3 | CAISDPHEGNQPQHF | TGTGCCATCAGTGACCCCCACGAGGGCAATCAGCCCCAGCATTTT
TRBJ1-1 | NA | NA | 12 | TRBV30 | CAWSVRGTEAFF | TGTGCCTGGAGTGTAAGGGGTACTGAAGCTTTCTTT
TRBJ2-5 | TRBD2 | NA | 16 | TRBV11-2 | CASSLVGSGRGETQYF | TGTGCCAGCAGCTTAGTCGGTAGCGGGAGAGGAGAGACCCAGTACTTC
TRBJ1-1 | NA | NA | 13 | TRBV18 | CASSSDRNTEAFF | TGTGCCAGCTCCTCGGACAGGAACACTGAAGCTTTCTTT
TRBJ2-1 | NA | NA | 16 | TRBV7-6 | CASSSRTSARSNEQFF | TGTGCCAGCAGTTCCCGGACCTCGGCCCGTAGCAATGAGCAGTTCTTC
TRBJ2-3 | NA | NA | 14 | TRBV5-1 | CASRTGPSTDTQYF | TGCGCCAGCAGGACGGGACCCAGCACAGATACGCAGTATTTT
TRBJ1-2 | NA | NA | 13 | TRBV6-5 | CASKLDRSYGYTF | TGTGCCAGCAAACTAGACAGGAGCTATGGCTACACCTTC
TRBJ2-7 | TRBD2 | NA | 14 | TRBV6-5 | CASSQGTSVYEQYF | TGTGCCAGCAGTCAAGGGACTAGCGTTTACGAGCAGTACTTC
TRBJ1-5 | NA | NA | 14 | TRBV19 | CASSIQGRGQPQHF | TGTGCCAGTAGTATTCAGGGAAGGGGTCAGCCCCAGCATTTT
TRBJ2-2 | TRBD2 | NA | 16 | TRBV4-2 | CASSPVGAGGTSKLFF | TGTGCCAGCAGCCCGGTCGGGGCGGGAGGCACTTCCAAGCTGTTTTTT
TRBJ2-1 | TRBD2 | NA | 17 | TRBV2 | CASSEGGSGVAYNEQFF | TGTGCCAGCAGTGAAGGAGGTAGCGGGGTGGCCTACAATGAGCAGTTCTTC
TRBJ2-7 | NA | NA | 13 | TRBV28 | CASSRLSSYEQYF | TGTGCCAGCAGCCGCCTTAGCTCCTACGAGCAGTACTTC
TRBJ2-1 | NA | NA | 13 | TRBV7-9 | CASSLARLDEQFF | TGTGCCAGCAGCTTGGCCAGGCTCGATGAGCAGTTCTTC
TRBJ2-3 | NA | NA | 15 | TRBV13 | CASTLVASRTDTQYF | TGTGCCAGCACATTGGTCGCTAGTCGCACAGATACGCAGTATTTT
TRBJ2-3 | NA | NA | 15 | TRBV19 | CASSIGFRVADTQYF | TGTGCCAGTAGTATAGGGTTCAGGGTCGCAGATACGCAGTATTTT
TRBJ2-7 | NA | NA | 14 | TRBV27 | CASSHRGLDYEQYF | TGTGCCAGCAGTCATCGCGGGTTGGACTACGAGCAGTACTTC
TRBJ2-3 | TRBD2 | NA | 19 | TRBV19 | CASTPDGGLAVISTDTQYF | TGTGCCAGTACCCCGGATGGGGGACTAGCGGTGATTAGCACAGATACGCAGTATTTT
TRBJ1-1 | NA | once | 14 | TRBV18 | CASSPAGLTTEAFF | TGTGCCAGCTCACCCGCAGGATTGACCACTGAAGCTTTCTTT
TRBJ2-7 | NA | NA | 15 | TRBV27 | CASSFWRPSGYEQYF | TGTGCCAGCAGTTTCTGGAGACCCTCGGGGTACGAGCAGTACTTC
TRBJ2-1 | TRBD2 | NA | 11 | TRBV29-1 | CSVGTSGSSFF | TGCAGCGTCGGGACTAGCGGGAGTTCGTTCTTC